This TCR beta chain was sequenced during a study of T cells in Graves' hyperthyroidism and ophthalmopathy. Uncontrolled infection, other autoimmune disease, pregnancy or lactation barred patients from enrollment. As regards this clonotype: Antigen specificity is unknown.

CDR1 and CDR2 (germline): SGHAT, FQNNGV. V lost 5 bases and J 1 base, leaving 17 bases between the germline ends. This CDR3 is built from 16 residues. Using RNA transcripts as the source, TCR beta CDR3 regions were amplified. First-round RT-PCR targeting the TCR CDR3 was performed with the HTBI primer set. TCRdb processed the multiplex PCR reads anew with MiXCR; each CDR3 protein has one entry. Among around 350,000 distinct CDR3 sequences, 19% were seen once, and the ten largest hold about 3.7%. Whole-study findings and limits: Within blood appeared most thyroid clonotypes that had expanded above 0.001.

The sample was blood. This receptor was taken from a woman between 18 and 29 years old with Graves' hyperthyroidism. This chain uses TRBV11-2 with TRBJ1-1; no clear D gene. The CDR3: CASSRKRFPENTEAFF. In nucleotides, the CDR3 is TGTGCCAGCAGCCGTAAAAGGTTCCCGGAGAACACTGAAGCTTTCTTT. The entire variable domain, with the rest obtained from reference TRBV11-2 and TRBJ1-1, is as follows: EAGVAQSPRYKIIEKRQSVAFWCNPISGHATLYWYQQILGQGPKLLIQFQNNGVVDDSQLPKDRFSAERLKGVDSTLKIQPAKLEDSAVYLCASSRKRFPENTEAFFGQGTRLTVV.